This T cell receptor (beta chain) was retrieved from a study of shared clonotypes between healthy human individuals. Trimming pared 0 bases from V and 1 base from J, leaving 13 bases between. The CDR3 contains 16 residues. Germline-derived CDR1 and CDR2 are KGHSH and LQKENI. DNA input for the unsorted PBMC replicate PCRs was around 0.3 ug, 25,000 to 35,000 T cell genomes. Measured with immunoSEQ multiplex PCR; TCRdb has only the in-frame clones, and not every one. Found here are some 490,000 clones, 70% to 80% of them singletons; the top ten hold around 12%. Each of the donors was a healthy adult who was HIV-negative and had not had a recent acute infection or vaccination.

This receptor was obtained from a middle-aged woman in good health. Some clones in this sample may be carry-over from other donors' samples. Sequencing was carried out using PBMCs. The V gene is TRBV18, the J gene TRBJ2-7; maybe TRBD1 (6 bases). DNA for the CDR3: TGTGCCAGCTCACCACCCCCGGGACAAATATCCTACGAGCAGTACTTC. This sequence encodes CASSPPPGQISYEQYF.